This T cell receptor delta chain appears in the sequencing data of a study of gamma-delta chains in newborns, infants, children. Turning to the study itself: Polyclonal expansion of innate γδ T cells after birth follows microbial exposure.

This clone was seen a few times. TCRdb reprocessed the reads through CATT. The data contain about 1,600 delta-chain clones, roughly two fifths of them singletons. This CDR3 comprises 19 residues. The trim removed 1 base at V and 5 bases at J, leaving 12 bases unmatched. Germline V gene data show CDR1 as GEAIGNYY and CDR2 as EKD. The gene calls are TRDV2 and TRDJ3, with TRDD3 identical over 8 bases. The source is a child who had a fever. The material sequenced was blood. DNA for the CDR3: TGTGCCTGTGACACAGCTGGGGGACCCCGTTCCCGGGACACCCGACAGATGTTTTTC. This gives the protein CACDTAGGPRSRDTRQMFF.